Given below is one T cell receptor beta chain in context. No cognate antigen has been identified for it. The sample holds no much larger clone one base away, and base qualities are not on file. The CDR3, cysteine through phenylalanine, is 13 amino acids long. The sequence is cut down to CDR3 DNA, 39 bases in frame from base 1. As encoded in the germline V gene, CDR1 is SQVTM while CDR2 is ANQGSEA. Trimmed from V: 6 bases; trimmed from J: 5 bases; junction bases lacking a gene match: 8. The cohort consisted of 600 or so healthy bone marrow donors. Cohort members were all nominally healthy when sampled, although unrecorded immune exposures were likely present. The donor was CMV seronegative and belonged to the group of approximately 320 seronegative cohort members. Each donor provided a peripheral blood sample, and peripheral blood mononuclear cells were used for TCR beta sequencing. Genomic DNA was extracted from the blood cell samples with the Qiagen DNeasy Blood Extraction Kit.

This record belongs to a study of cytomegalovirus exposure and HLA in healthy donors (dated by TCRdb to 2016 to 2017). Concerning the study at large: An earlier analysis of approximately 640 of the donors reported 250 to 300 Gb of sequence data and approximately 110 million unique TCR beta sequences from about 180 million T cells. Donor age, sex, ethnicity and CMV serostatus were compiled together with the repertoire data. The study used immunosequencing to profile the T cell repertoires of approximately 690 subjects and linked those repertoires to cytomegalovirus serostatus. An earlier analysis of fewer than 700 of the donors applied high-throughput TCR beta sequencing to assess whether each TCR beta V gene segment acted as functional or pseudogenic. The study aimed to test whether signatures of past pathogen exposure could be identified by cataloging public T cell receptors. Four or five DR-DQ haplotypes were handled as single units for association and clustering because linkage in the cohort was strong. An early release that covered about 600 HLA-typed donors contained approximately 300 gigabases of sequencing data and 85 million to 100 million unique TCR sequences. A separate validation cohort of some 130 different subjects was used in addition to the approximately 700-subject first cohort. A later genetic analysis used genome-wide SNP genotypes for about 60% of the roughly 700 donors, treating that subset as a discovery cohort. Of the 300 to 500 genotyped donors, approximately 81% were placed in the genetic ancestry cluster associated with self-reported Caucasian donors. To predict cytomegalovirus infection status, the study combined high-throughput TCR immunosequencing, statistical association of individual TCRs with disease status, and machine learning. The later analysis used no new phenotypic data to find candidate immune exposures, relying instead on TCR beta sequences and their occurrence across donors. Both class I and class II loci were covered by HLA typing, at four-digit resolution. Among 398 genotyped donors of the cohort, an average of approximately 240,000 unique TCR beta nucleotide sequences was sequenced per donor, of which roughly 17% were non-productive. Typing coverage varied by locus: about 620-640 donors for A, B, C, DRB1 and DQB1; some 520 for DQA1; more than 600 for DPA1; 450 to 480 for DPB1. A later analysis re-examined previously published TCR beta repertoires from 610 or so donors and added high-resolution HLA genotyping to investigate patterns of TCR occurrence. Every repertoire in the discovery cohort had been generated on one and the same sequencing platform. Points the paper makes about the study in general: In a later analysis, most CMV-associated TCR beta chains were found to appear HLA-restricted, with HLA associations seemingly driven largely by CMV exposure. When HLA alleles, especially DR and DQ, strongly co-occurred, attributing TCR associations to individual alleles was difficult. The presence/absence analyses assumed that sequencing depth was roughly uniform across donors, and that assumption may not be true. A later genetic analysis associated a missense DCLRE1C variant with V-gene and J-gene trimming of TCR beta chains, and an independent cohort replicated the association. The cohort was sequenced for TCR beta chains only, and without alpha or paired-chain data the features that could be detected were limited. Compared with equally common non-associated chains, HLA-associated TCR beta chains in a later analysis were more clonally expanded and had lower generation probabilities. According to a later analysis, parvovirus B19, influenza, CMV and Epstein-Barr virus appeared linked to several top co-occurrence clusters. The study listed approximately 160 TCR beta chains as associated with cytomegalovirus. A cluster of highly shared sequence variants was judged likely to be a technical artifact of the sequencing pipeline. In a later analysis, the rate of TCR association differed among HLA loci, with DRB1 alleles having the most associated TCRs and HLA-C alleles having the fewest. The authors suggested that the approach could potentially be extended to other disease states and immunological phenotypes. Some IMGT-functional V segments, including TRBV6-2 and TRBV6-3, could not be distinguished by the 87-base-pair reads and were therefore excluded. Linkage disequilibrium might explain the correlated functional status among segregating V segments, but an unknown experimental factor could not be excluded. A later analysis associated 15,000 or so TCR beta sequences with specific HLA alleles at a false discovery rate of 0.05. Broadly in line with IMGT annotations, most TCR beta V segments showed up in productive rearrangements about 87% or about 30% of the time in an earlier analysis of around 600 of the donors. Because HLA typing was unavailable for some donors at each locus, only the typed subset was used in association tests. Most TCR sequences were seen in very few donors, while some public TCRs were found in many individuals. A further reported finding was that TCR beta sequences accurately predicted the HLA-A and HLA-B alleles for most subjects in the first cohort. Compared with the roughly 710-donor mean, donors in an Asian-associated ancestry cluster had fewer N-insertions in productive TCRs, according to a later genetic analysis. The classifier was reported to diagnose cytomegalovirus status with high specificity and sensitivity in both the original and validation cohorts. The only immune exposure information available for the cohort was CMV serostatus. A few of the identified cytomegalovirus-associated TCR beta chains were confirmed in vitro to be specific for cytomegalovirus antigens. The earlier analysis of about 600 of the donors excluded around 17 rarely observed V segments, including chromosome 9 orphons, because counts were too low.

Libraries were constructed by the immunoSEQ multiplex PCR assay. For the multiplex PCR, a mixture combining 60 forward primers for TCR Vbeta segments and 13 reverse primers for TCR Jbeta segments was used. The CDR3 region of rearranged TCR beta genes was amplified from genomic DNA with a multiplex PCR assay. The amplified TCR beta libraries were sequenced on the Illumina HiSeq System as 87-base-pair reads. On the authors' methods: Across the 500 to 850 repertoires, a later analysis counted 60 million to 90 million unique TCR beta chains, 9.5 million to 13 million of which were shared by at least two donors. To remove PCR and sequencing errors, raw reads were error-corrected and collapsed into unique sequences using a nearest-neighbor algorithm that merged closely related sequences. V, D and J gene segments were assigned by aligning CDR3 sequences to IMGT reference sequences. For a sequence to be retained, a match of at least six nucleotides was required to both a V gene segment and a J gene segment. Rearrangements were called productive when the CDR3 lacked stop codons and stayed in frame with V and J; all others were non-productive. Following IMGT convention, CDR3 was defined as the stretch from the second conserved V-encoded cysteine up to the conserved J-encoded phenylalanine. Sequences without an unambiguous match to a single V gene segment were excluded from the earlier analysis of a few hundred of the donors. In an earlier analysis of 450 to 700 of the donors, V segments were called functional above 56.7% productive rearrangements and were called segregating when the between-donor standard deviation exceeded 5%. A statistical classification framework was built for diagnosing cytomegalovirus status from the catalog of TCR beta chain sequences. A later analysis assigned V and J genes by comparing TCR nucleotide sequences with IMGT/GENE-DB human TR gene sequences. The TCRdist pipeline was used in a later analysis to assign CDR3 sequences and most-parsimonious VDJ recombination scenarios. In a later analysis, each TCR beta chain was defined by its CDR3 amino acid sequence together with its V-gene family, and reads without a unique V-gene family were excluded. A later analysis removed roughly 590 highly shared, low-generation-probability nucleotide sequences to deal with suspected cross-contamination and a sequencing artifact. In a later analysis, a clonal expansion index was calculated for each public chain from normalized within-repertoire ranks of inferred template counts. Generation probabilities in a later analysis came from a VDJ recombination model fitted to out-of-frame rearrangements, and those results were checked against IGoR. In a later analysis, TCR-TCR, TCR-HLA and TCR-CMV co-occurrence was scored with hypergeometric tests, and a repertoire-size bias correction was applied to TCR pairs. To estimate false discovery rates, a later analysis permuted the HLA or CMV assignments 20 times. In a later analysis, co-occurring TCRs were grouped using DBSCAN, with TCRdist sequence similarity added in when clustering inside HLA-allele-positive subsets. Repertoires with fewer than 30,000 or more than 120,000 public chains, plus five repertoires with anomalous nucleotide sharing, were excluded from co-occurrence clustering. This immuneACCESS table, as held by TCRdb, lists in-frame sequences with V and J called but not all clones. Of the missing ones, under half trace to an unresolved V gene in checked studies; the others have no known cause. V and J calls and clone size are copied from that table; D and trimming were computed from the DNA. The sample table holds 150,000 or so clones, of which almost 85% were seen once. The ten largest clonotypes hold around 0.97% of the sample.

The clonotype was recovered from a man aged 25 to 40 in good health and CMV-seronegative. The rearranged segments are TRBV29-1 and TRBJ1-2; 8 bases in between match TRBD1. Sequenced input: PBMCs. In nucleotides, the sequence is TGCAGCGTCTTAACCGGGACAGGATATGGCTACACCTTC. Translated, this is CSVLTGTGYGYTF.